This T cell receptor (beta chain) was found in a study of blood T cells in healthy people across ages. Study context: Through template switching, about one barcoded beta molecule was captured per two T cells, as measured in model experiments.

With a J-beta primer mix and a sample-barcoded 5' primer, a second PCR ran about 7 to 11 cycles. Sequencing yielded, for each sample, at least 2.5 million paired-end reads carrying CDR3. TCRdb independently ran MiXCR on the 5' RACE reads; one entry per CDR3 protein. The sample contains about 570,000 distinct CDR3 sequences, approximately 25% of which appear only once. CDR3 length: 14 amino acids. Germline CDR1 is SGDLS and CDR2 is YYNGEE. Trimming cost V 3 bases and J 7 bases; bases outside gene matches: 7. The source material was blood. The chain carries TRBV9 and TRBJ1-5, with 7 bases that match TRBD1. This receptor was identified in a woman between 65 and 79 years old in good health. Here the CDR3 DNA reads TGTGCCAGCAGCGCGCGACAGGGTGGGCAGCCCCAGCATTTT. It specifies CASSARQGGQPQHF. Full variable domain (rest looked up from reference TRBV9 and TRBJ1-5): DSGVTQTPKHLITATGQRVTLRCSPRSGDLSVYWYQQSLDQGLQFLIQYYNGEERAKGNILERFSAQQFPDLHSELNLSSLELGDSALYFCASSARQGGQPQHFGDGTRLSIL.